A selection of T cell receptor beta chains follows, all from one sample in a study of T cell changes during pregnancy in multiple sclerosis. Produced via immunoSEQ multiplex PCR; TCRdb's table is partial and in-frame only. The table records roughly 42,000 clones, 85% to 95% of them present only once. Sequencing was performed on CD8+ T cells from peripheral blood mononuclear cells, taken in the third trimester of pregnancy. The receptors come from a female donor with multiple sclerosis, enrolled in a pregnancy study. Each CDR3 is given with its conserved first and last residue. A D gene is named only where the DNA matches it firmly. Not every row has a clone size; where given, it reads once, few, many or a size class.

v_call	d_call	clone_size	j_call	cdr3_nt	cdr3_aa
TRBV6-5	NA	NA	TRBJ1-2	TGTGCCAGCACTAAGCAGCCTGGGCTGGATGGCTACACCTTC	CASTKQPGLDGYTF
TRBV19	TRBD2	NA	TRBJ2-7	TGTGCCAGTAGTATTGTAGCGGGAACCTACGAGCAGTACTTC	CASSIVAGTYEQYF
TRBV15	TRBD2	once	TRBJ2-1	TGTGCCACCAGCAGAGGACTAGCGGGGAACAATGAGCAGTTCTTC	CATSRGLAGNNEQFF
TRBV5-1	TRBD1	NA	TRBJ1-1	TGCGCCAGCAGCTGGGACCGGGACAGCAACACTGAAGCTTTCTTT	CASSWDRDSNTEAFF
TRBV28	TRBD2	NA	TRBJ2-2	TGTGCCAGCATTCAGAGCGGGAGTAACACCGGGGAGCTGTTTTTT	CASIQSGSNTGELFF
TRBV6-5	TRBD2	once	TRBJ2-7	TGTGCCAGCAGTTACAGGGGGACTAGCGGGAGCTACGAGCAGTACTTC	CASSYRGTSGSYEQYF
TRBV27	TRBD1	NA	TRBJ2-7	TGTGCCAGCAGTTTCGATGGACAGGGGGCTGACGAGCAGTACTTC	CASSFDGQGADEQYF
TRBV7-3	TRBD2	NA	TRBJ2-7	TGTGCCAGCAGCGAACTAGCGGGAGCAAGAGAGCAGTACTTC	CASSELAGAREQYF
TRBV28	NA	NA	TRBJ2-7	TGTGCCAGCAGCACGTCTGGGGGGATAACCTACGAGCAGTACTTC	CASSTSGGITYEQYF
TRBV9	TRBD1	NA	TRBJ2-2	TGTGCCAGCAGCGCGTGGACAGGGGGGAACACCGGGGAGCTGTTTTTT	CASSAWTGGNTGELFF
TRBV7-9	NA	NA	TRBJ2-7	TGTGCCAGCAGCTTGGGTCGCGGCGAGCAGTACTTC	CASSLGRGEQYF
TRBV6-6	TRBD2	NA	TRBJ2-1	TGTGCCAGCAATCCCGGGGGGTCTTTGAATGAGCAGTTCTTC	CASNPGGSLNEQFF
TRBV27	NA	NA	TRBJ2-1	TGTGCCAGCAGTTTTGGGGGGAACTTCAATGAGCAGTTCTTC	CASSFGGNFNEQFF
TRBV30	NA	NA	TRBJ2-7	TGTGCCTGGAGTGTAATCGACGGAGACTACGAGCAGTACTTC	CAWSVIDGDYEQYF
TRBV6-5	NA	NA	TRBJ2-2	TGTGCCAGCAGTTACAGGGGCCTCAACACCGGGGAGCTGTTTTTT	CASSYRGLNTGELFF
TRBV27	NA	NA	TRBJ1-2	TGTGCCAGCAGTTTGGCGGGGGCAGGGTACGGCTACACCTTC	CASSLAGAGYGYTF
TRBV4-2	NA	once	TRBJ2-7	TGTGCCAGCAGCCAAGAGGTAGTCGACGAGCAGTACTTC	CASSQEVVDEQYF
TRBV7-9	TRBD2	NA	TRBJ2-2	TGTGCCAGCAGCTTCGATTCTCGGGAGGGCCGGTCCGGGGAGCTGTTTTTT	CASSFDSREGRSGELFF
TRBV19	NA	NA	TRBJ1-2	TGTGCCAGTAGTATAGGATCGGAGCCGACCTTC	CASSIGSEPTF
TRBV6-6	TRBD1	once	TRBJ2-3	TGTGCCAGCACACAGACAGGGGAGGAAGATACGCAGTATTTT	CASTQTGEEDTQYF
TRBV27	TRBD1	NA	TRBJ2-1	TGTGCCAGCAGCCTAGGACAGGGCGTCTACAATGAGCAGTTCTTC	CASSLGQGVYNEQFF
TRBV11-3	NA	NA	TRBJ2-2	TGTGCCAGCAGCTTTGGCTTGAACACCGGGGAGCTGTTTTTT	CASSFGLNTGELFF
TRBV21-1	NA	once	TRBJ2-2	TGTGCCAGCAGCAACCAGAAGGGGGGGAGGACCGGGGAGCTGTTTTTT	CASSNQKGGRTGELFF
TRBV11-3	TRBD1	NA	TRBJ2-3	TGTGCCAGCAGCTTGAATCCGACAGGGATGGCAGATACGCAGTATTTT	CASSLNPTGMADTQYF
TRBV9	NA	NA	TRBJ1-3	TGTGCCAGCAGCGTGAGGGGGATCTCTGGAAACACCATATATTTT	CASSVRGISGNTIYF
TRBV4-1	TRBD1	NA	TRBJ1-1	TGCGCCAGCAGCCAAGGGAATGATCCGGGACAGGGGTTGAACACTGAAGCTTTCTTT	CASSQGNDPGQGLNTEAFF
TRBV5-7	TRBD1	NA	TRBJ2-7	TGTGCCAGCAGCTTGTCGAGGACAGGGTTCTACGAGCAGTACTTC	CASSLSRTGFYEQYF
TRBV6-1	TRBD1	medium-sized	TRBJ1-5	TGTGCCAGCAGTGCTGCCGGGACAGGGAGTCAGCCCCAGCATTTT	CASSAAGTGSQPQHF
TRBV29-1	TRBD2	NA	TRBJ2-2	TGCAGCGCCCAAGGGACTAGCGGGAGGGAGGGCACCGGGGAGCTGTTTTTT	CSAQGTSGREGTGELFF
TRBV7-9	NA	NA	TRBJ2-7	TGTGCCAGCAGCTCGCGGACAGACCCCTACGAGCAGTACTTC	CASSSRTDPYEQYF
TRBV11-2	NA	NA	TRBJ2-5	TGTGCCAGCAGCTTAGTCCTAGCCCAAGAGACCCAGTACTTC	CASSLVLAQETQYF
TRBV9	NA	NA	TRBJ1-2	TGTGCCAGCAGCGAGGGGATCAGCGGGGGCATTCACTATGGCTACACCTTC	CASSEGISGGIHYGYTF
TRBV7-9	NA	NA	TRBJ1-1	TGTGCCAGCAGCTTCACAAGACAGGACACTGAAGCTTTCTTT	CASSFTRQDTEAFF
TRBV27	NA	NA	TRBJ1-1	TGTGCCAGCAGTGTAGTCGGTTCGAACACTGAAGCTTTCTTT	CASSVVGSNTEAFF
TRBV11-3	TRBD1	NA	TRBJ2-7	TGTGCCAGCAGCTCGGCCGGGACAGGGCCCTACGAGCAGTACTTC	CASSSAGTGPYEQYF
TRBV6-1	TRBD1	large	TRBJ1-5	TGTGCCAGCAGTGAAGAGGTGACAGGGCCCTATCAGCCCCAGCATTTT	CASSEEVTGPYQPQHF
TRBV28	NA	NA	TRBJ2-2	TGTGCCAGCAGTGATATAGGGGTCACCGGGGAGCTGTTTTTT	CASSDIGVTGELFF
TRBV7-9	NA	NA	TRBJ1-2	TGTGCCAGCAGCTCTCAGGGGGGCTACACCTTC	CASSSQGGYTF
TRBV5-4	TRBD1	NA	TRBJ2-2	TGTGCCAGCAGCAGCAGGGGGCGAGACACCGGGGAGCTGTTTTTT	CASSSRGRDTGELFF